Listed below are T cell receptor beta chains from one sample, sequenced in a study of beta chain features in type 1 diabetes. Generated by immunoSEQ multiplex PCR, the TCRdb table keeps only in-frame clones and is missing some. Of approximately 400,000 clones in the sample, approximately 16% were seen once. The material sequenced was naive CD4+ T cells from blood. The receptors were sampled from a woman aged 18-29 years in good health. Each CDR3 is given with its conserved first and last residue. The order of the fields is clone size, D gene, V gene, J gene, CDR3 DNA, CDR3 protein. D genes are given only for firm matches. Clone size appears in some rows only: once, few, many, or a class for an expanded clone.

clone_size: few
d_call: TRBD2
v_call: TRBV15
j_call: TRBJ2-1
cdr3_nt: TGTGCCACCAGCAGGAGCGGGACGTCCTACAATGAGCAGTTCTTC
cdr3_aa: CATSRSGTSYNEQFF

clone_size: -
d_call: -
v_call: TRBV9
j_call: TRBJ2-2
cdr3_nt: TGTGCCAGCAGCTTTACACACACCGGGGAGCTGTTTTTT
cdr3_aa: CASSFTHTGELFF

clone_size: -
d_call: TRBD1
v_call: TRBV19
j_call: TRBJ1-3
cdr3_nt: TGTGCCAGTCGGAAGACAGGGGACAAACTTGGAAACACCATATATTTT
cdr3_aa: CASRKTGDKLGNTIYF

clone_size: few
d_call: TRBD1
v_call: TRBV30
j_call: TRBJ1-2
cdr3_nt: TGTGCCTGGACACGGGACAGGGGAATCTATGGCTACACCTTC
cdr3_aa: CAWTRDRGIYGYTF

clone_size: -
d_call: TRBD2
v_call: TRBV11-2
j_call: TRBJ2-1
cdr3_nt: TGTGCCAGCAGCCCCATTAGTAGCGGGAGGGCCCGGGAGCAGTTCTTC
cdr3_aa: CASSPISSGRAREQFF

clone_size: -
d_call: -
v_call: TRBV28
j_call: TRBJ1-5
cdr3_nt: TGTGCCAGCAGCCGGAGAGATCAGCCCCAGCATTTT
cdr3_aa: CASSRRDQPQHF

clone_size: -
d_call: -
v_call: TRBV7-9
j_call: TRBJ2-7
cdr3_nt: TGTGCCAGCAGCGTCAACTCCTACGAGCAGTACTTC
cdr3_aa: CASSVNSYEQYF

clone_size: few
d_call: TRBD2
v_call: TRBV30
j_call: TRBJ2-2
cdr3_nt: TGTGCCTGGAGGCCTAGGACTAGCGGGAGGAACACCGGGGAGCTGTTTTTT
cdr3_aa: CAWRPRTSGRNTGELFF

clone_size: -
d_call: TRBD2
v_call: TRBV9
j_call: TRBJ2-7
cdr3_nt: TGTGCCAGCAGCCCTTATAGCGGGAGCTCCTACGAGCAGTACTTC
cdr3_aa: CASSPYSGSSYEQYF

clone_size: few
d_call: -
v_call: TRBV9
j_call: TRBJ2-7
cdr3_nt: TGTGCCAGCAGCGTAGATTACGGGAACTACGAGCAGTACTTC
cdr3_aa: CASSVDYGNYEQYF

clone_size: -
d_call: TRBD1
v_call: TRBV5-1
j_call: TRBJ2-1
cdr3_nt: TGCGCCAGCAGCTTCGCCACGGGACAGGGGTACCATGAGCAGTTCTTC
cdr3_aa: CASSFATGQGYHEQFF

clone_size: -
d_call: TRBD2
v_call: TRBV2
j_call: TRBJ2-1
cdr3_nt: TGTGCCAGCAGGGGGACTAGCGGGTCTTACAATGAGCAGTTCTTC
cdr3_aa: CASRGTSGSYNEQFF

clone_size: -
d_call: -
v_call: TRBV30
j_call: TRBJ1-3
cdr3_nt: TGTGCCTGGAGTGTGAGTGGAAACACCATATATTTT
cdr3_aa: CAWSVSGNTIYF

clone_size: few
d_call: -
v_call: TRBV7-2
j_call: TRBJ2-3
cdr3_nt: TGTGCCAGCAGCTTAGTGAATCCGGGCACAGATACGCAGTATTTT
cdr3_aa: CASSLVNPGTDTQYF

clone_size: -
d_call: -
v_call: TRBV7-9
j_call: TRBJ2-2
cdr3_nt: TGTGCCAGCAGGAAACAGGGGAACACCGGGGAGCTGTTTTTT
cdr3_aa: CASRKQGNTGELFF

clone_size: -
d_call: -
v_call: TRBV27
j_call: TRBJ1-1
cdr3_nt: TGTGCCAGCAGTTTAACAGTCAGGGGAGAGGTAGCTTTCTTT
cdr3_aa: CASSLTVRGEVAFF

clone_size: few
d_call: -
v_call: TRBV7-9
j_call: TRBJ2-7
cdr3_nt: TGTGCCACCAGAGGGGCTACCTACGAGCAGTACTTC
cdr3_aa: CATRGATYEQYF